This TCR beta chain came from a study of metastatic and nonmetastatic thyroid tumors (dated by TCRdb to about 2020). Describing the broader study: The researchers compared repertoires between peripheral blood samples and tumor or nodule tissue samples from patients with malignant or benign thyroid disease. General findings and caveats noted by the study authors: In both blood and tumor samples, malignant tumors were reported to have significantly higher TCR beta diversity than benign nodules.

The V end gives up 4 bases and the J end 6 bases, leaving 8 bases in the junction not matched to a gene. From the cysteine up to the phenylalanine, the CDR3 has a length of 14 residues. The read is trimmed to its CDR3 DNA, 42 bases read in frame from base 1. CDR1 SGHNT and CDR2 YYREEE were looked up in the germline V gene (reference sequence). No patient had received any treatment before thyroid surgery. Patient clinical samples collected from about 2011 to 2019 were retrospectively analysed using T-cell receptor beta sequencing. This clone was counted at least ten times. It has no known antigen specificity. No much larger clonotype is one base removed from it; base qualities were not supplied. Library preparation was by PCR. The run used an Illumina HiSeq 4000. High-throughput sequencing was used to profile the TCR beta-chain CDR3 region of every patient. Under the source paper's analysis protocol: The researchers built a classifier to tell apart papillary thyroid cancer patients with distant metastasis, based on CDR3 differences among clinicopathological groups. The Shannon index was used to assess repertoire diversity, and the Morisita-Horn index was used to assess tumor-blood repertoire similarity. Starting from the raw public reads, TCRdb applied fastp trimming at Q25, assembled clones with MiXCR and retained in-frame beta chains. TCRdb, not the authors, supplied the V and J calls. Here the sample has approximately 44,000 clones; more than 20% occur a single time. About 14% of the sample belongs to the ten largest clones.

The source material was tumor tissue. The sequence came from a female donor with papillary thyroid cancer or a benign thyroid nodule (not recorded which). Some clones in this sample may be carry-over from other donors' samples. The V gene is TRBV5-4 and the J gene is TRBJ2-7; 9 of the junction bases match TRBD2. The nucleotides are TGTGCCAGCAGCCGTAGCGGGAGCGGCCCCGAGCAGTACTTC. Its translation reads: CASSRSGSGPEQYF.